This T cell receptor beta chain was sequenced in a study of regulatory and conventional T cells in RAG deficiency. As for this clone: The antigen is unknown.

Study-level findings and limits: Other subsets showed around 9.4-fold reductions, but Treg unique TCR beta sequences fell roughly 100-fold in these patients. These Omenn syndrome Treg sorts may hold peripherally activated cells instead. In Omenn syndrome, Treg and Tconv repertoires overlapped >75%.

Blood CD4+ CD25-high CD127-low regulatory T cells supplied the genomic DNA template. The CDR3 sequence is 16 residues long. V lost 0 bases and J lost 4, with 15 bases in between. The germline V gene has CDR1 SGDLS and CDR2 YYNGEE. Sequencing used immunoSEQ multiplex PCR; TCRdb keeps in-frame clones, though not all of them. The sample has under 20,000 clones, around 90% seen once. These data also formed part of another study, on regulatory T cells. That report adds: Primers: 52 TRBV forward and 13 TRBJ reverse.

The material sequenced was Tregs sorted from blood. The sequence came from a human donor in good health. V and J are TRBV9 and TRBJ2-3, with D possibly TRBD1 on 5 matching bases. The CDR3, as DNA: TGTGCCAGCAGCGTAGAGGCAGGGAATCTTGCAGATACGCAGTATTTT. Translated: CASSVEAGNLADTQYF.